Below, 19 T cell receptor beta chains from the same sample are listed, as sequenced in a study of T cell changes during pregnancy in multiple sclerosis. Sequencing used immunoSEQ multiplex PCR; TCRdb keeps in-frame clones, though not all of them. Altogether 40,000 to 45,000 clones are present, 75% to 95% being singletons, with the ten largest covering under 0.85%. The sample consisted of CD4+ T cells from peripheral blood mononuclear cells, taken before pregnancy. The receptors were sampled from a female donor with multiple sclerosis, enrolled in a pregnancy study.

This clone was found once. The chain couples TRBV2 to TRBJ1-1, with a possible D match to TRBD1 (6 bases). The CDR3 consists of 14 residues. Looked up from germline, CDR1 is SNHLY and CDR2 is FYNNEI. Trimming took off 5 bases at V and 0 bases at J, with 10 bases between the two ends. In nucleotides, the CDR3 is TGTGCCAGCAGTACGACAGGTATGAACACTGAAGCTTTCTTT. Protein sequence: CASSTTGMNTEAFF.

The genes are TRBV6-6 and TRBJ2-5; 8 positions match TRBD2. CDR3 length: 11 residues. The V gene's germline CDR1 is MNHNY and CDR2 SVGAGI (reference sequence). With V trimmed by 8 bases and J by 5 bases, 1 base remained unmatched. The CDR3 nucleotides read TGTGCCAGCGCTAGCGGGGAGACCCAGTACTTC. It yields the protein CASASGETQYF.

The chain links TRBV2 to TRBJ2-1; 12 bases fit TRBD1. Germline lookup yields CDR1 SNHLY and CDR2 FYNNEI. CDR3 length equals 16 residues. The ends lost 1 base at V and 6 bases at J; junction bases unmatched: 4. The CDR3 loop reads CASSEGWDRGRNEQFF. CDR3 in DNA: TGTGCCAGCAGTGAAGGGTGGGACAGGGGGCGCAATGAGCAGTTCTTC.

The V and J genes are TRBV28 and TRBJ2-3; D uncertain. V lost 5 bases and J lost 0, with 6 bases in between. CDR3 length: 13 amino acids. Per germline, CDR1 MDHEN and CDR2 SYDVKM. CDR3 DNA: TGTGCCAGCAGTCCTACTAGCACAGATACGCAGTATTTT. Its protein is CASSPTSTDTQYF.

The V and J genes are TRBV19 and TRBJ1-2; D gene ambiguous. Germline CDR1 and CDR2: LNHDA and SQIVND (reference sequence). The V gene lost 7 bases and the J gene lost 0 bases, with 12 bases spanning the gap. The CDR3 sequence is 14 residues long. CDR3 sequence reads: CASKEGPANYGYTF. The CDR3 region has the DNA TGTGCCAGTAAAGAGGGCCCAGCTAACTATGGCTACACCTTC.

The J gene is TRBJ2-7, the V gene TRBV6-6, with TRBD1 matching 10 bases. Per the germline V gene, CDR1 is MNHNY and CDR2 is SVGAGI (reference sequence). The CDR3 is made up of 14 amino acids. V shed 2 bases and J 5 bases; nucleotides not matched to a gene: 3. The DNA for the CDR3 is TGTGCCAGCAGTTACCGGGACAGGGGAGACGAGCAGTACTTC. Translated: CASSYRDRGDEQYF.

This clone was seen just once. The rearrangement joins TRBV2 to TRBJ2-7, with 7 bases that match TRBD1. CDR3 size: 14 residues. Germline V CDR1 and CDR2: SNHLY, FYNNEI. V lost 2 bases to trimming and J lost 6 bases; unmatched junction nucleotides: 7. CDR3 in DNA: TGTGCCAGCAGTGAACCCATGACAGGGTCCGAGCAGTACTTC. Its translation: CASSEPMTGSEQYF.

The V gene is TRBV15, the J gene TRBJ2-1; 8 nucleotides match TRBD1. Trimming at V came to 5 bases and at J to 4 bases, leaving 7 bases not matched to a gene. This CDR3 region has 15 residues. Germline-derived CDR1 and CDR2 are LNHNV and YYDKDF (reference sequence). CDR3 residues: CATSSRDRLYNEQFF. CDR3 bases: TGTGCCACCAGCTCCCGGGACAGGCTTTACAATGAGCAGTTCTTC.

This chain uses TRBV14 with TRBJ1-3; D remains ambiguous. Trimming cost V 4 bases and J 5 bases, with 15 bases left between them. This CDR3 spans 15 amino acids. Germline loops: CDR1 SGHDN, CDR2 FVKESK. CDR3 sequence reads: CASSRYSESRNTIYF. The CDR3 DNA reads as TGTGCCAGCAGCCGGTACTCCGAGAGCCGAAACACCATATATTTT.

V and J are TRBV13 and TRBJ2-7; D ambiguous. The CDR3 consists of 14 residues. The V end was cut by 5 bases, the J end by 1 base, with 12 bases between. The germline gives CDR1 PRHDT, CDR2 FYEKMQ (reference sequence). The CDR3 region is CASSPPWASYEQYF. In DNA form, the CDR3 reads TGTGCCAGCAGCCCCCCTTGGGCATCCTACGAGCAGTACTTC.

The J gene is TRBJ2-3, the V gene TRBV4-3; 11 bases align to TRBD1. Germline CDR1 LGHNA, CDR2 YSLEER. This CDR3 spans 17 amino acids. V was clipped by 1 base and J by 5 bases; unmatched bases: 8. The DNA for the CDR3 is TGCGCCAGCAGCCAAGGGGGACAGGGGGGATTAGGAGATACGCAGTATTTT. This translates into CASSQGGQGGLGDTQYF.

The rearrangement links TRBV30 to TRBJ2-1, with D unresolved. Trimming removed 2 bases from V and 7 bases from J, with 15 bases in between. The CDR3 consists of 14 residues. Germline CDR1 is GTSNPN and CDR2 is SVGIG (reference sequence). The CDR3 DNA reads TGTGCCTGGAGTCCGACAATGAGCTGGAATGAGCAGTTCTTC. Its protein product is CAWSPTMSWNEQFF.

This clone occurred once. This rearrangement joins TRBV30 to TRBJ2-3; a possible D gene is TRBD2 (5 bases). The germline gives CDR1 GTSNPN, CDR2 SVGIG (reference sequence). Trimming pared 0 bases from V and 0 bases from J, leaving 10 bases between. This CDR3 region has 15 residues. The CDR3 DNA reads as TGTGCCTGGAGTGTACCCGGCGGGAGCACAGATACGCAGTATTTT. Translated, it gives CAWSVPGGSTDTQYF.

This chain connects TRBV7-2 to TRBJ2-3, with unresolved D. V lost 0 bases and J lost 2, with 6 bases in between. Germline V gene data show CDR1 as SGHTA and CDR2 as FQGNSA. This CDR3 region has 14 residues. Here the CDR3 reads CASSLAALTDTQYF. In DNA, the CDR3 is TGTGCCAGCAGCTTAGCGGCCCTCACAGATACGCAGTATTTT.

The genes are TRBV6-5 and TRBJ1-2; unclear D gene. The CDR3 covers 13 residues. Trimming took off 6 bases at V and 6 bases at J, with 14 bases between the two ends. The germline gives CDR1 MNHEY, CDR2 SVGAGI. The CDR3 coding sequence is TGTGCCAGCAGCTTTGGGCCTTGGAATGGCTACACCTTC. It translates to CASSFGPWNGYTF.

This clone is medium-sized in the sample. J is TRBJ1-4 and V is TRBV4-1; 8 nucleotides line up with TRBD1. Looked up from germline, CDR1 is MGHRA and CDR2 is YSYEKL. Unmatched junction bases numbered 7, after V lost 5 bases and J lost 8 bases. This CDR3 is 14 amino acids long. This CDR3 is CASSFQGAGEKLFF. The CDR3 coding sequence is TGCGCCAGCAGCTTTCAGGGGGCTGGGGAAAAACTGTTTTTT.

Concerning this clone: At one end, the junction sequence differs from germline, possibly due to a read error. This sample also contains other DNA sequences that code for the same CDR3. The rearrangement links TRBV5-1 to TRBJ2-5, with D perhaps matching TRBD1 (6 bases). CDR1 and CDR2 (germline): SGHRS, YFSETQ. The CDR3 consists of 14 residues. The CDR3 region has the DNA TGCGCCAGCAGCGTAAACAGGGTACAAGAGACTCAGTACTTC. Its translation is CASSVNRVQETQYF.

In DNA, the CDR3 is TGTGCCAGCAGTGAGAGTCAGGGGAAGGGCACGCAGTATTTT. Its translation: CASSESQGKGTQYF. The rearrangement uses TRBV2 and TRBJ2-3, with a possible D match to TRBD1 (6 bases). The length of the CDR3 is 14 residues. Germline assignment: CDR1 SNHLY and CDR2 FYNNEI. V gave up 3 bases and J gave up 9 bases, with 16 bases separating them.

This chain connects TRBV9 to TRBJ2-2; tentatively, D is TRBD2 (7 bases). The CDR3 has 16 amino acids. Germline CDR1 is SGDLS and CDR2 is YYNGEE. V was shortened by 6 bases and J by 8 bases, with 23 bases between the two germline ends. CDR3 region: CASTPLSGGRVGELFF. The CDR3 coding sequence is TGTGCCAGCACTCCACTTTCCGGGGGGCGCGTAGGGGAGCTGTTTTTT.